In this sample, the clone carrying this T cell receptor beta chain turned up a few times. Its antigen is undetermined. The data derive from a study of T cells in localized non-small cell lung cancer. Whole-study findings and limits: Longer overall survival was associated with a higher density of T cells in the blood.

Profiling relied on immunoSEQ multiplex PCR, and the TCRdb table lists in-frame clones only, not all of them. The sample consists of 20,000 to 30,000 clones, roughly 90% of them appearing once. This clonotype was obtained from a woman between 35 and 70 years old with stage I lung adenocarcinoma. This sample comprised peripheral blood, obtained before any cancer treatment.

The CDR3 region has the DNA TGCGCCAGCAGCCATCGATTCCCCCTCTGGGGTACTAATGAAAAACTGTTTTTT. It codes for CASSHRFPLWGTNEKLFF. The chain has TRBV4-3 and TRBJ1-4; D is uncertain. The CDR3 covers 18 residues. Germline V gene lookup returns CDR1 LGHNA and CDR2 YSLEER. V lost 3 bases, J lost 2 bases, and 19 bases lay in between.